This TCR beta chain was captured in a study of read filtering for tumor transcriptome and immune sequencing (dated by TCRdb to the early 2020s). Some background on the complete study: The cohort had around 18 male and more than 12 female patients with a mean age of roughly 70 years, ranging from about 45 to 90. TCR-region mapped reads per sample ranged from about 3.5 to 11 million with IR-seq versus only roughly 85 to 1,300 with RNA-seq. After DNase treatment, whole-transcriptome libraries were prepared with the TruSeq RNA Access Library Prep Kit. As a main aim, a read-filtering strategy for immune repertoire data was addressed, with the specific question being whether clonotypes supported by a single read should be removed. By revised international staging, roughly 8 patients were R-ISS I, some 17 were R-ISS II and roughly 7 were R-ISS III. Using the same bone marrow samples, the study compared TCR repertoires obtained by targeted immune repertoire sequencing with those obtained by bulk whole-transcriptome sequencing. Paper-wide results and their limitations: The sorted CD138-negative fraction was not purified T cells but a mixed bone marrow immune population. The correlation between IR-seq and RNA-seq shared clonotype proportions rose when single-read clonotypes were removed. Compared with RNA-seq, IR-seq captured clonotypes at much higher depth and more reliably, and a smaller IR-seq throughput was enough to identify most shared clonotypes. In IR-seq, around four fifths of clonotypes but 3% to 3.5% of total reads were represented by single-read clonotypes, whereas in RNA-seq, less than 75% of clonotypes and approximately 45% of reads were represented by single-read clonotypes.

Inclusive of the bounding cysteine and phenylalanine, the CDR3 is 16 residues long. The read is trimmed to its CDR3 DNA, 48 bases read in frame from base 1. CDR1 and CDR2, per the germline V gene, are SGHDT and YYEEEE. Trimming removed 7 bases from V and 3 bases from J; the gene matches leave 12 bases unexplained. The Immunoverse kit was used to build TCR libraries from around 420 ng RNA, with molecular barcoded adaptors covering alpha/delta and beta/gamma chains. TCR library preparation used the same RNA that went into transcriptome sequencing. TCR libraries were sequenced on an Illumina HiSeq 4000 with 2 x 150 cycles. Per the original workflow: Using MiXCR, which included quality filtering and error correction, TCR reads were aligned to human V, D, J and C references and then assembled into CDR3 clonotypes. The tcR package in R was used for analysis of clonotype counts and gene usage diversity. Raw mapping reads were checked after the RNA-seq reads had been mapped by STAR aligner version 2.5.3a onto the human GRCh37 genome. IR-seq fastq files were randomly downsampled with Seqtk 1.3 to test the effect of sequencing depth on detected clonotypes. TCRdb reanalyzed the raw reads on its own, using fastp at Q25 for trimming and MiXCR for clone calling, and kept in-frame beta chains. Entries are consolidated by CDR3 protein sequence, retaining the most common genes and DNA. The V and J calls follow TCRdb's processing rather than the paper's. Here the sample has tens of thousands of distinct CDR3 sequences; roughly 14% occur a single time. Around 45% of the sample is taken by the ten largest.

Each patient had bone marrow sampled at the time of active disease. Ficoll-Hypaque density gradient centrifugation was used to isolate bone marrow mononuclear cells. CD138-negative cells were obtained by negative selection after labeling with CD138 magnetic microbeads on a MACS separator, removing myeloma plasma cells. Purity of the isolated cells was checked by flow cytometry on an Attune NxT using CD138 antibodies. TRIzol reagent was used to extract total RNA, which was then quantified with a NanoDrop spectrophotometer. For each patient, the CD138-negative bone marrow sample underwent paired RNA-seq and IR-seq. The sample holds many counts of this clonotype. Its antigen specificity is not known. Base qualities are not provided; no much larger clone lies one nucleotide away.

The TCR was taken from a donor at least 40 years old with multiple myeloma. The specimen was a population of CD138-negative cells sorted from bone marrow. The cell subset or site label for this specimen denotes: bone marrow mononuclear cells depleted of CD138+ plasma/myeloma cells by negative magnetic selection. Here the chain combines TRBV5-6 and TRBJ2-1, with 8 bases matching TRBD2. The base sequence is TGTGCCAGCTTGGAAGATAGCGGGACGAACTACAATGAGCAGTTCTTC. This is translated as CASLEDSGTNYNEQFF.